This TCR beta chain emerged from a study of blood T cells in healthy people across ages (dated by TCRdb to 2014 to 2015). Study-level background: In model experiments, template switching captured roughly one uniquely barcoded TCR beta cDNA molecule for every two T cells. Four age groups were formed from the donors: young (average 16 years), middle-aged (approximately 40), aged (roughly 59) and long-lived (about 80). Using deep sequencing normalized with unique cDNA molecular identifiers, the study measured how TCR beta repertoire diversity changes with age. Two additional independent replicas of 1 million unique cDNA reads from the same blood draw were analyzed for two donors (one aged 18 to 29 and one aged 80 or older).

The V end loses 5 bases and the J end loses 3 bases, and a stretch of 17 bases separates them. The CDR3 numbers 15 residues from cysteine through phenylalanine. Only the CDR3 DNA stays, 45 bases, in frame from base 1. For CDR1 and CDR2, the germline V gene (reference sequence) lists LNHDA and SQIVND. The library was prepared using 5' RACE. The reads were generated on an Illumina HiSeq 2500. The second PCR ran for about 6 to 12 cycles and used a J-beta primer mix along with a sample-barcoded 5' primer. A template-switch 5' adaptor carrying 12 random nucleotides introduced a unique molecular identifier onto each TCR beta cDNA molecule. Each sample yielded at least 3 million CDR3-containing paired-end reads. First-strand cDNA synthesis was performed from all RNA using the Mint cDNA synthesis kit, with priming by a TRBC-specific oligonucleotide. Following uracil-DNA glycosylase treatment, a first 18-cycle PCR with universal primers M1SS and BC2_uni_R was performed on all cDNA. Turning to the authors' computational methods: For normalization, 1 million high-quality reads were randomly selected from each sample, with every read carrying a distinct molecular identifier. Instead of being binned into consensus sequences, reads with shared molecular identifiers were discarded. MiTCR, set to a Q25 quality threshold and the strictest error-elimination algorithm, was used for CDR3 identification, clonotype clustering and error correction. Lower-bound total TCR beta diversity was estimated with a nonparametric unseen species model using Euler transformation. TCRdb trimmed the raw reads at Q25, called clones with MiXCR and kept productive beta chains. Rows are unified per CDR3 protein, each entry keeping the most common DNA and genes. TCRdb's processing, not the authors', yielded these V and J calls. This sample has hundreds of thousands of distinct CDR3 sequences in its table, and less than 25% of those were observed once. The biggest ten clones account for around 10% of the sample.

Systemically healthy Caucasian individuals from Russia, 35 to 40 in total and aged roughly 6 to 100 years, were included as donors. Each donor gave approximately 9.3 milliliters of peripheral blood, collected into EDTA-treated Vacutainer tubes. Ficoll-Paque density-gradient centrifugation was used to isolate PBMCs, with at least 7 million per sample. Trizol reagent was used to extract total RNA from the PBMCs, yielding at least 5 micrograms per sample. Naive CD45RAhigh/CD27high T cell percentages were measured by flow cytometry on a PBMC aliquot from every donor. Results and caveats for the whole study, not just this receptor: There was a strong correlation between observed TCR beta diversity and the percentage of naive T cells measured by flow cytometry. Compared with the aged group, more naive CD4+ T cells, fewer expanded clones and increased TCR diversity were shown by the long-lived group, suggesting age selection. Donor CMV infection status was unknown, potentially confounding age-related changes in expanded clonotypes. Estimates of total diversity based on one million sequenced T cells were considered lower bounds and underestimates. Since profiling was done on bulk unsorted PBMCs, naive and antigen-experienced compartments could not be conclusively compared. Observed TCR beta diversity per million T cells fell roughly linearly with age, and a significant reduction was already apparent by age roughly 40.

About this clonotype itself: Its antigen is unknown. The input lacks base qualities; no much larger clone sits a single base away.

These data also formed part of another study, on T cells of mothers and their children. The second study reports: The donors were nine systemically healthy Caucasian individuals, made up of three mothers and their six children. cDNA synthesis consumed the entire amount of extracted RNA, loaded at approximately 1.6 ug RNA in each 15 ul reaction. In the second PCR, the M1S primer added sample barcodes and 2-4 random nucleotides. Each mother yielded over 9 million TCR beta CDR3 reads and each child a few million reads. TCR recombination output is similarly shaped by thymic selection in related and unrelated pairs, with a minor effect exerted by inherited differences. Related mother-child pairs always showed normalized repertoire overlap that was slightly higher than in unrelated mother-child pairs, though the difference was never significant. Persistent microchimeric T cell clones were not detected, at a sensitivity of around 99 clones per million clonotypes. In the study, deep NGS was used to compare the TCR beta repertoires of mothers and children, and features distinguishing related mother-child pairs from unrelated individuals were sought. On average, the children were around 11 +/- 4 years old, while the mothers were about 40 +/- 4 years old. After adapter ligation was performed with NEBNext reagents, the libraries were sequenced on an Illumina HiSeq 2000 with 100+100 nt paired-end reads. To prevent cross-contamination, the mother and child libraries were prepared a month apart and were sequenced in separate runs. For each donor, between 500,000 and 2,000,000 distinct TCR beta clonotypes were identified. Naive TCR beta clonotypes were estimated from low-frequency clonotypes matched to each donor's FACS-determined naive share, without sorting.

The source is a boy younger than 18 in good health. The sample comprised blood. The chain is assembled from TRBV19 and TRBJ2-7, with the D gene too uncertain to name. The nucleotide sequence is given as TGTGCCAGTAGTCAAGCGTCCGGGTCGGTCTACGAGCAGTACTTC. Its amino acids are CASSQASGSVYEQYF.